This T cell receptor (beta chain) appears in the sequencing data of a study of cytomegalovirus exposure and HLA in healthy donors. This PCR relied on a set of 60 Vbeta primers and 13 Jbeta primers. Using immunoSEQ multiplex PCR, the repertoire was profiled, and TCRdb retains in-frame clones only, with some absent. This table lists roughly 36,000 clones. Comment on this clone: Its antigen is not identified.

General observations from the study: Specificity of a few CMV-associated chains for CMV antigens was verified in vitro. It was 150 to 200 TCR beta chains that were listed as cytomegalovirus-associated. In a later analysis, donors in an Asian-associated ancestry cluster reportedly had fewer N-insertions in productive TCRs than the cohort mean. In an earlier analysis, about 87% or about 30%: the productive usage of most TCR beta V segments.

V was shortened by 9 bases and J by 0 bases, with 15 bases between the two germline ends. Germline loops: CDR1 LNHDA, CDR2 SQIVND (reference sequence). The CDR3 is made up of 15 amino acids. Sequencing used PBMCs. This TCR was sampled from a woman aged 25 to 45 in good health and CMV-seropositive. The rearrangement links TRBV19 to TRBJ2-1; possibly TRBD2 for D (5 bases). The CDR3 sequence is CASTDGMVSYNEQFF. Written as DNA, the CDR3 is TGTGCCAGCACGGACGGGATGGTCTCCTACAATGAGCAGTTCTTC.